The rows below give T cell receptor beta chains drawn from one sample of a study of lymphopenia after photon versus proton radiotherapy. Sequencing was performed with immunoSEQ multiplex PCR; in TCRdb, only in-frame clones are kept and a portion is missing. The table records approximately 35,000 clones, almost 90% of them present only once. The source material was peripheral blood, sampled from a patient treated with photon-based radiotherapy. The receptors come from a woman aged 50 to 65 with pancreatic cancer. CDR3s include the opening cysteine and the closing phenylalanine or tryptophan. A D gene is named only where the DNA matches it firmly. A clone size is listed for some rows: how often the clone was seen (once, few, many), or a class if it is expanded.

J gene,V gene,clone size,D gene,CDR3 protein,CDR3 DNA
TRBJ2-7,TRBV7-2,-,TRBD1,CASSLQPGQGYEQYF,TGTGCCAGCAGCTTACAACCGGGACAGGGCTACGAGCAGTACTTC
TRBJ1-5,TRBV21-1,-,-,CASSSRRDQPQHF,TGTGCCAGCAGCTCACGGCGGGATCAGCCCCAGCATTTT
TRBJ2-1,TRBV5-4,-,TRBD2,CASSLGGRAENEQFF,TGTGCCAGCAGCTTGGGCGGGAGGGCCGAAAATGAGCAGTTCTTC
TRBJ1-4,TRBV6-5,-,-,CASSWSATNEKLFF,TGTGCCAGCAGTTGGTCGGCAACTAATGAAAAACTGTTTTTT
TRBJ2-4,TRBV7-6,once,TRBD1,CASSLLDRGDTKNIQYF,TGTGCCAGCAGCTTATTGGACAGGGGGGATACCAAAAACATTCAGTACTTC
TRBJ2-7,TRBV30,once,TRBD2,CAWETSGRSKQYF,TGTGCCTGGGAGACTAGCGGGAGGTCTAAGCAGTACTTC
TRBJ2-3,TRBV27,-,-,CASSFLAASTDTQYF,TGTGCCAGCAGTTTTCTGGCAGCTAGCACAGATACGCAGTATTTT
TRBJ1-1,TRBV5-8,-,TRBD1,CASSTRDRGLNTEAFF,TGTGCCAGCAGCACCCGGGACAGGGGATTGAACACTGAAGCTTTCTTT
TRBJ1-1,TRBV10-3,-,-,CATPGGSLQNTEAFF,TGTGCCACCCCCGGGGGGAGCCTTCAGAACACTGAAGCTTTCTTT
TRBJ1-5,TRBV7-2,-,-,CASSLGSGPNQPQHF,TGTGCCAGCAGCTTAGGTAGTGGGCCCAATCAGCCCCAGCATTTT
TRBJ2-5,TRBV27,-,-,CASRTFRGKETQYF,TGTGCCAGCAGGACCTTTAGGGGTAAAGAGACCCAGTACTTC
TRBJ2-5,TRBV7-8,-,-,CASGAYSETQYF,TGTGCCAGCGGGGCGTACAGTGAGACCCAGTACTTC
TRBJ2-7,TRBV19,-,TRBD2,CASSPGLADHEQYF,TGTGCCAGTAGCCCGGGACTAGCGGATCATGAGCAGTACTTC
TRBJ2-2,TRBV4-1,-,-,CASSQWATGELFF,TGCGCCAGCAGCCAATGGGCTACCGGGGAGCTGTTTTTT
TRBJ2-3,TRBV11-3,-,-,CASSSGGRPPGDTQYF,TGTGCCAGCAGCTCTGGAGGCAGGCCCCCCGGCGATACGCAGTATTTT
TRBJ1-5,TRBV28,few,-,CASRNTGTAVQPQHF,TGTGCCAGCAGGAATACCGGGACGGCGGTTCAACCCCAGCATTTT
TRBJ2-3,TRBV19,-,-,CASRDRSVVPTDTQYF,TGTGCCAGTAGGGATAGGTCCGTTGTACCCACAGATACGCAGTATTTT
TRBJ1-1,TRBV5-4,-,-,CASSPTVGSWTEAFF,TGTGCCAGCAGCCCGACGGTCGGGTCGTGGACTGAAGCTTTCTTT
TRBJ2-5,TRBV28,-,TRBD1,CASSLRTGGEETQYF,TGTGCCAGCAGTCTACGGACAGGGGGAGAGGAGACCCAGTACTTC
TRBJ2-7,TRBV19,-,-,CASSIKALASEQYF,TGTGCCAGTAGTATAAAGGCGCTAGCCTCCGAGCAGTACTTC
TRBJ2-1,TRBV29-1,-,-,CSVELGRENNEQFF,TGCAGCGTTGAACTAGGGCGGGAAAACAATGAGCAGTTCTTC
TRBJ2-3,TRBV6-4,few,-,CASSGESGGTQYF,TGTGCCAGCAGTGGGGAGTCAGGGGGGACGCAGTATTTT
TRBJ2-3,TRBV5-8,-,-,CASSLSSWGTDTQYF,TGTGCCAGCAGCTTGAGCTCCTGGGGCACAGATACGCAGTATTTT
TRBJ2-1,TRBV6-5,-,-,CASSYALGTANEQFF,TGTGCCAGCAGTTACGCTCTCGGGACCGCCAATGAGCAGTTCTTC
TRBJ2-1,TRBV19,-,TRBD2,CASSIARTSGNEQFF,TGTGCCAGTAGTATAGCTCGGACTAGCGGCAATGAGCAGTTCTTC
TRBJ2-7,TRBV6-1,-,-,CASRDVSGLDEQYF,TGTGCCAGCAGAGACGTCTCGGGGCTGGACGAGCAGTACTTC
TRBJ1-1,TRBV29-1,-,-,CSVKPTQGSYEAFF,TGCAGCGTTAAACCGACACAGGGCAGTTATGAAGCTTTCTTT
TRBJ1-3,TRBV7-2,few,-,CASSLAGNTIYF,TGTGCCAGCAGCTTAGCCGGAAACACCATATATTTT
TRBJ1-5,TRBV28,medium-sized,-,CAPQGSNQPQHF,TGTGCTCCTCAGGGGAGCAATCAGCCCCAGCATTTT
TRBJ1-2,TRBV28,-,TRBD1,CASSLNRGIYGYTF,TGTGCCAGCAGTTTAAACAGGGGGATATATGGCTACACCTTC
TRBJ2-2,TRBV19,-,-,CASSIGTLFGGVWTGELFF,TGTGCCAGTAGTATAGGGACCCTCTTTGGGGGAGTATGGACCGGGGAGCTGTTTTTT
TRBJ2-7,TRBV7-2,-,-,CASSAGRHLSSYEQYF,TGTGCCAGCAGCGCAGGCCGACATCTGAGCTCCTACGAGCAGTACTTC
TRBJ2-7,TRBV9,-,-,CASSEEGDAYEQYF,TGTGCCAGCAGCGAGGAGGGGGATGCCTACGAGCAGTACTTC